A selection of T cell receptor beta chains follows, all from one sample in a study of vaccination and CD4 T cells after COVID-19. MiXCR, run by TCRdb on the PCR reads, gives a single entry per CDR3 protein. The table includes 15,000 to 25,000 distinct CDR3 sequences, under 45% detected once. No antigen has been assigned to these receptors. The sequencing sample was made of cultured CD4+ T cells from blood. These receptors were collected from a human donor with COVID-19. The CDR3 runs from the conserved cysteine through the conserved F or W. The order of the fields is clone size, V gene, D gene, J gene, CDR3 DNA, CDR3 protein. D genes are given only for firm matches. Clone size is shown for a subset of rows, as once, few, many or a class of expanded clone.

clone_size: .; v_call: TRBV24-1; d_call: TRBD1; j_call: TRBJ2-2; cdr3_nt: TGTGCCACCAGTGGGGGACAGGGAATTTTCGCCGGGGAGCTGTTTTTT; cdr3_aa: CATSGGQGIFAGELFF
clone_size: .; v_call: TRBV5-5; d_call: .; j_call: TRBJ2-5; cdr3_nt: TGTGCCAGCAGCTTGGGCCCAGCGGCCCAGTACTTC; cdr3_aa: CASSLGPAAQYF
clone_size: .; v_call: TRBV10-2; d_call: .; j_call: TRBJ1-2; cdr3_nt: TGCGCCAGCAGTGACCCCAGAGGACGGGACACCTTGGCCAACTATGGCTACACCTTC; cdr3_aa: CASSDPRGRDTLANYGYTF
clone_size: .; v_call: TRBV15; d_call: .; j_call: TRBJ2-7; cdr3_nt: TGTGCCACCAGCAGAGATGGATGGCAGGAGGGGAACAAGTACTTC; cdr3_aa: CATSRDGWQEGNKYF
clone_size: .; v_call: TRBV15; d_call: .; j_call: TRBJ1-2; cdr3_nt: TGTGCCACCAGCAGAGACGTGAACGGTGGCTACACCTTC; cdr3_aa: CATSRDVNGGYTF
clone_size: .; v_call: TRBV6-5; d_call: .; j_call: TRBJ1-6; cdr3_nt: TGTGCCAGCAGTTACTCTGGAGGTAATTCACCCCTCCACTTT; cdr3_aa: CASSYSGGNSPLHF
clone_size: few; v_call: TRBV15; d_call: TRBD1; j_call: TRBJ2-7; cdr3_nt: TGTGCCACCAGGTCCGGGACAGACGGGCACGAGCAGTACTTC; cdr3_aa: CATRSGTDGHEQYF
clone_size: few; v_call: TRBV14; d_call: .; j_call: TRBJ1-2; cdr3_nt: TGTGCCAGCAGCCAAGATCATGGGGTGGGGGCAGCTTATGGCTACACCTTC; cdr3_aa: CASSQDHGVGAAYGYTF
clone_size: few; v_call: TRBV6-1; d_call: .; j_call: TRBJ1-5; cdr3_nt: TGTGCCAGCACATTGGGGAGGAACGGATATAGCAATCAGCCCCAGCATTTT; cdr3_aa: CASTLGRNGYSNQPQHF
clone_size: few; v_call: TRBV20-1; d_call: .; j_call: TRBJ2-2; cdr3_nt: TGCAGTACTGGACCGCACACCGGGGAGCTGTTTTTT; cdr3_aa: CSTGPHTGELFF
clone_size: few; v_call: TRBV20-1; d_call: TRBD1; j_call: TRBJ2-7; cdr3_nt: TGCAGTGCCAACGACAGGGGCGGCTACGAGCAGTACTTC; cdr3_aa: CSANDRGGYEQYF
clone_size: once; v_call: TRBV7-2; d_call: .; j_call: TRBJ2-2; cdr3_nt: TGTGCCAGCAGTTTCGGAGGAACCGGGGAGCTGTTTTTT; cdr3_aa: CASSFGGTGELFF
clone_size: .; v_call: TRBV9; d_call: TRBD1; j_call: TRBJ2-3; cdr3_nt: TGTGCCAGCAGCGCGAAGACAGGGGGCATCGGGGATACGCAGTATTTT; cdr3_aa: CASSAKTGGIGDTQYF
clone_size: .; v_call: TRBV11-3; d_call: .; j_call: TRBJ2-1; cdr3_nt: TGTGCCAGCAGCTTCGGACCAGAGACCTACAATGAGCAGTTCTTC; cdr3_aa: CASSFGPETYNEQFF
clone_size: .; v_call: TRBV29-1; d_call: TRBD1; j_call: TRBJ1-1; cdr3_nt: TGCAGCGCCGCGACAGGGTTGGGGACTGAAGCTTTCTTT; cdr3_aa: CSAATGLGTEAFF
clone_size: few; v_call: TRBV12-3/TRBV12-4; d_call: .; j_call: TRBJ1-1; cdr3_nt: TGTGCCAGCAGTTTAGATGGGGGCGGAACTGAAGCTTTCTTT; cdr3_aa: CASSLDGGGTEAFF